The next 4 T cell receptor beta chains were all read from a single sample in a study of T-cell memory formation after mild COVID-19. TCRdb used MiXCR to reprocess the 5' RACE reads, holding one entry per CDR3 protein. The table has 98,000 or so distinct CDR3 sequences, around 17% seen once; the top ten hold approximately 5%. What was sequenced was PBMCs or a T cell subset sorted from them (not recorded which). The receptor set was obtained from a man younger than 35 who had mild COVID-19 (a few samples of this study predate the infection). Cell type and time point are not known.

This clonotype was observed a handful of times. The chain links TRBV12-3 or TRBV12-4 to TRBJ1-3, with D perhaps matching TRBD1 (5 bases). With 10 bases removed from V and 0 bases from J, the gap between germline ends came to 10 bases. The CDR3 consists of 13 residues. The CDR3 sequence is CATQVPSGNTIYF. In nucleotides, the CDR3 is TGTGCCACACAGGTCCCCTCTGGAAACACCATATATTTT.

The J gene is TRBJ2-7, the V gene TRBV5-1; D may correspond to TRBD1 or TRBD2 (6 bases each). V was shortened by 0 bases and J by 5 bases, with 12 bases between the two germline ends. Germline loops: CDR1 SGHRS, CDR2 YFSETQ. The CDR3 consists of 14 residues. CDR3 loop: CASSLGAGEDEQYF. Here the CDR3 DNA reads TGCGCCAGCAGCTTGGGGGCAGGGGAGGACGAGCAGTACTTC.

In this sample, this clonotype turned up a few times. The rearrangement uses TRBV3-1 and TRBJ2-7; the D gene is possibly TRBD2 (5 bases). Per germline, CDR1 LGHDT and CDR2 YNNKEL (reference sequence). This CDR3 has 11 residues. Trimming took off 1 base at V and 11 bases at J, with 9 bases between the two ends. DNA for the CDR3: TGTGCCAGCAGCCAAGGAGGGTGGGAGTACTTC. Residues: CASSQGGWEYF.

Ten or more counts support this clonotype. CDR3 region: CASSSSGTRRSYNEQFF. Written as DNA, the CDR3 is TGTGCCAGCAGTTCCTCCGGGACCAGGCGCTCCTACAATGAGCAGTTCTTC. The V and J genes are TRBV28 and TRBJ2-1; D possibly matches TRBD1 or TRBD2 (5 bases each). V lost 4 bases and J lost 0, with 16 bases in between. CDR3 length: 17 residues. Germline V gene sequence: CDR1 MDHEN, CDR2 SYDVKM.